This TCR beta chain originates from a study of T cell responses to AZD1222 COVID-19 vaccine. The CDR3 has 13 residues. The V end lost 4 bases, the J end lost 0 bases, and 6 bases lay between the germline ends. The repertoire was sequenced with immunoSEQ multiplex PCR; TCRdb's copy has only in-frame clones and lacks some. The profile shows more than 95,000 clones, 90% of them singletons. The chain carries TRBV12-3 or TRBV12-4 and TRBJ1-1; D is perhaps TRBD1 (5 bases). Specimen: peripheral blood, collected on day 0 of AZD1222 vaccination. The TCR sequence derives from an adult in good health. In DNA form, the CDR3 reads TGTGCCAGCAGTTCGACAGTGAACACTGAAGCTTTCTTT. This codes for CASSSTVNTEAFF.